Below, 21 T cell receptor beta chains from the same sample are listed, as sequenced in a study of CD4 T cells in relation to SARS-CoV-2 and coronaviruses. The antigens of these receptors remain unknown. Sequenced by immunoSEQ multiplex PCR; TCRdb stores in-frame clones only, minus some. Counted here are roughly 26,000 clones, 60% to 85% occurring once; the ten biggest clones make up 10% to 15%. The unexposed donors gave CD4+ T cells in about 2010-2019, prior to COVID-19. CD4+ T cells were isolated from the cells after around eleven days of culture. The sequenced sample was CD4+ T cells from PBMCs, cultured in vitro. These receptors were collected from a human donor in good health.

This clone was counted a single time. V is TRBV4-3 and J is TRBJ2-2, with TRBD2 matching over 12 bases. The J segment lost 7 bases and the V segment lost 3 bases, leaving 9 bases of the junction unmatched. CDR3 length equals 17 residues. Germline CDR1 reads LGHNA; CDR2 reads YSLEER. The CDR3 spells CASSQGLAGGNFGELFF. The CDR3 region has the DNA TGCGCCAGCAGCCAGGGCCTAGCGGGAGGGAACTTCGGGGAGCTGTTTTTT.

The chain couples TRBV11-2 to TRBJ1-4, with 7 bases aligning to TRBD1. Per germline, CDR1 SGHAT and CDR2 FQNNGV. After removal of 5 bases from V and 5 bases from J, the junction contained 8 bases not matched to a gene. This CDR3 is 15 amino acids long. DNA of the CDR3: TGTGCCAGCAGCCTAAGACAGGGCCGGAATGAAAAACTGTTTTTT. Amino acid sequence: CASSLRQGRNEKLFF.

This sequence joins TRBV27 and TRBJ2-5, with a possible D match to TRBD2 (6 bases). V gave up 5 bases and J gave up 5 bases, with 15 bases separating them. CDR3 length equals 14 residues. Germline CDR1 is MNHEY and CDR2 is SMNVEV (reference sequence). The CDR3 is CASSALDGRETQYF. CDR3 in DNA: TGTGCCAGCAGTGCCCTCGATGGGAGGGAGACCCAGTACTTC.

The chain couples TRBV5-6 to TRBJ1-1, with D tentatively TRBD1 (5 bases). Trimming removed 0 bases at V and 3 bases at J, with 12 bases between. Germline V gene sequence: CDR1 SGHDT, CDR2 YYEEEE. This CDR3 has 15 amino acids. DNA of the CDR3: TGTGCCAGCAGCTTGGATTGGGGCTCGTACACTGAAGCTTTCTTT. It translates to CASSLDWGSYTEAFF.

The rearrangement links TRBV6-4 to TRBJ2-1, with D perhaps TRBD2 (5 bases). Trimming pared 4 bases from V and 6 bases from J, leaving 13 bases between. Looked up from germline, CDR1 is MRHNA and CDR2 is SNTAGT. The CDR3 sequence is 14 residues long. The DNA for the CDR3 is TGTGCCAGCAGTGTCCAGAGGGAGTCCAATGAGCAGTTCTTC. As protein: CASSVQRESNEQFF.

The rearrangement links TRBV6-5 to TRBJ2-7, with 8 bases matching TRBD2. Germline CDR1 is MNHEY and CDR2 is SVGAGI. There are 15 residues in the CDR3. The trim removed 0 bases at V and 5 bases at J, leaving 6 bases unmatched. The CDR3 spells CASSYSSGAPDEQYF. The CDR3 DNA follows: TGTGCCAGCAGTTACTCTAGCGGGGCGCCTGACGAGCAGTACTTC.

The chain joins TRBV5-6 to TRBJ1-4; 12 bases fit TRBD1. The CDR3 covers 18 residues. Germline V lookup: CDR1 SGHDT, CDR2 YYEEEE. Trimming cost V 0 bases and J 7 bases; bases outside gene matches: 10. DNA of the CDR3: TGTGCCAGCAGCTTGGGCCTCGGGACAGGGGGCATTGGTGAAAAACTGTTTTTT. Its protein is CASSLGLGTGGIGEKLFF. The full variable domain, completed using reference TRBV5-6 and TRBJ1-4, is DAGVTQSPTHLIKTRGQQVTLRCSPKSGHDTVSWYQQALGQGPQFIFQYYEEEERQRGNFPDRFSGHQFPNYSSELNVNALLLGDSALYLCASSLGLGTGGIGEKLFFGSGTQLSVL.

The V and J genes are TRBV5-1 and TRBJ2-2; the match to TRBD2 covers 12 bases. V was clipped by 1 base and J by 0 bases; unmatched bases: 4. The CDR3 is 18 residues long. Germline lookup yields CDR1 SGHRS and CDR2 YFSETQ. The CDR3 is CASSLTSGGFPNTGELFF. In DNA, the CDR3 is TGCGCCAGCAGCTTGACTAGCGGGGGGTTCCCGAACACCGGGGAGCTGTTTTTT.

The chain has TRBV7-3 and TRBJ2-3, with 11 bases fitting TRBD2. Germline values: CDR1 SGHTA, CDR2 FQGTGA. V lost 4 bases to trimming and J lost 6 bases; unmatched junction nucleotides: 6. The CDR3 runs to 15 residues. DNA of the CDR3: TGTGCCAGCAGCTCCTTAGCGGGAGGGATTGATACGCAGTATTTT. Protein sequence: CASSSLAGGIDTQYF.

The CDR3: CASSSLAGAYEQYF. The CDR3 DNA reads as TGTGCCAGCAGCTCGTTAGCGGGAGCCTACGAGCAGTACTTC. The J gene is TRBJ2-7, the V gene TRBV7-9; 9 bases are a match to TRBD2. Per germline, CDR1 SEHNR and CDR2 FQNEAQ (reference sequence). J was trimmed by 2 bases and V by 4 bases; bases with no gene match: 3. The CDR3 runs 14 residues.

This clone was picked up one time. V and J are TRBV3-1 (or the pseudogene TRBV3-2) and TRBJ1-2; 9 bases are shared with TRBD1. This CDR3 is built from 15 residues. Germline assignment: CDR1 LGHDT and CDR2 YNNKEL (reference sequence). J gave up 4 bases and V 1 base, and 4 bases lay outside the gene matches. The CDR3 reads CASSQVDRGSYGYTF. The DNA of the CDR3 is TGTGCCAGCAGCCAAGTCGACAGGGGGAGCTATGGCTACACCTTC.

This chain uses TRBV7-9 with TRBJ1-2; unclear D gene. Trimming shortened V by 1 base and J by 3 bases, and 12 bases separated the two germline ends. CDR3 size: 15 residues. Germline loops: CDR1 SEHNR, CDR2 FQNEAQ (reference sequence). In nucleotides, the CDR3 is TGTGCCAGCAGCTTAGTGGAGGGCAGTTACTATGGCTACACCTTC. The encoded protein is CASSLVEGSYYGYTF. The full variable domain, its missing parts supplied by reference TRBV7-9 and TRBJ1-2, is DTGVSQNPRHKITKRGQNVTFRCDPISEHNRLYWYRQTLGQGPEFLTYFQNEAQLEKSRLLSDRFSAERPKGSFSTLEIQRTEQGDSAMYLCASSLVEGSYYGYTFGSGTRLTVV.

The chain is built from TRBV15 and TRBJ1-4; TRBD1 is a possible D gene (6 bases). The CDR3 sequence is 14 residues long. The germline gives CDR1 LNHNV, CDR2 YYDKDF (reference sequence). V was pared by 1 base and J by 7 bases, with 10 bases between. CDR3: CATSRVGAGEKLFF. The CDR3 DNA is TGTGCCACCAGCAGAGTGGGGGCGGGTGAAAAACTGTTTTTT. Full variable domain (outside the CDR3, taken from reference TRBV15 and TRBJ1-4): DAMVIQNPRYQVTQFGKPVTLSCSQTLNHNVMYWYQQKSSQAPKLLFHYYDKDFNNEADTPDNFQSRRPNTSFCFLDIRSPGLGDTAMYLCATSRVGAGEKLFFGSGTQLSVL.

This clone was recorded a few times. This chain uses TRBV10-3 with TRBJ2-7; TRBD1 matches at 9 bases. The CDR3 contains 13 residues. V lost 7 bases, J lost 3 bases, and 4 bases stayed unmatched. Germline V gene data show CDR1 as ENHRY and CDR2 as SYGVKD. The CDR3 protein is CAINGQGIYEQYF. The CDR3 nucleotides read TGTGCCATCAATGGACAGGGGATCTACGAGCAGTACTTC.

This clone was counted only a few times. The V gene is TRBV7-8, the J gene TRBJ2-7; D possibly corresponds to TRBD1 (6 bases). The CDR3 runs to 15 residues. Trimming left V 5 bases short and J 4 bases short, with 18 bases between. From germline, CDR1 is SGHVS and CDR2 FQNEAQ. The CDR3 region has the DNA TGTGCCAGCAGCCAGGTCAATGGACAGACATACGAGCAGTACTTC. Translation gives CASSQVNGQTYEQYF.

This clone has a handful of counts. V is TRBV6-2 or TRBV6-3 and J is TRBJ2-2; 8 nucleotides align to TRBD2. This CDR3 spans 14 amino acids. CDR1 MNHEY and CDR2 SVGEGT come from the germline V gene. V lost 3 bases and J lost 5; bases outside the gene matches: 2. CDR3 sequence: CASSYSGETGELFF. The CDR3 DNA sequence: TGTGCCAGCAGTTATAGCGGGGAGACCGGGGAGCTGTTTTTT.

The chain has TRBV11-2 and TRBJ2-7; D is unclear. This CDR3 comprises 12 residues. With 5 bases removed from V and 5 bases from J, the gap between germline ends came to 10 bases. Germline CDR1 is SGHAT and CDR2 is FQNNGV. DNA for the CDR3: TGTGCCAGCAGCACCCTCCTAAACGAGCAGTACTTC. Its protein is CASSTLLNEQYF.

J is TRBJ2-7 and V is TRBV27; D may match TRBD1 or TRBD2 (5 bases each). Per the germline V gene, CDR1 is MNHEY and CDR2 is SMNVEV (reference sequence). V was trimmed by 1 base and J by 2 bases, leaving 12 bases between them. This CDR3 is 15 amino acids long. The CDR3 DNA sequence: TGTGCCAGCAGTTTATTCAGGGACCTCCCCTACGAGCAGTACTTC. It codes for CASSLFRDLPYEQYF.

J is TRBJ2-1 and V is TRBV10-3, with TRBD2 matching 9 bases. The germline CDR1 and CDR2 sequences are ENHRY and SYGVKD. V lost 3 bases to trimming and J lost 9 bases; unmatched junction nucleotides: 9. This CDR3 contains 15 residues. This chain's CDR3 is CAISDVAGAASEQFF. The DNA for the CDR3 is TGTGCCATCAGTGATGTAGCGGGAGCGGCCAGTGAGCAGTTCTTC.

There are a few counts of this clone. The chain uses TRBV2 and TRBJ1-4; 10 nucleotides agree with TRBD1. The CDR3 has 14 residues. V trimming: 7 bases; J trimming: 8 bases; junction bases outside the gene matches: 7. Germline V gene data show CDR1 as SNHLY and CDR2 as FYNNEI. CDR3 coding DNA: TGTGCCAGCATCCCCGGGACAGGGGTGGAAAAACTGTTTTTT. As protein: CASIPGTGVEKLFF.

V usage is TRBV6-5 and J usage is TRBJ2-1; 11 positions match TRBD2. CDR1 and CDR2 (germline): MNHEY, SVGAGI. V lost 4 bases and J lost 2; bases outside the gene matches: 4. The CDR3 has 16 amino acids. The CDR3 DNA reads as TGTGCCAGCAGTTCCCGACTAGCGGGACCCTACAATGAGCAGTTCTTC. It yields the protein CASSSRLAGPYNEQFF.